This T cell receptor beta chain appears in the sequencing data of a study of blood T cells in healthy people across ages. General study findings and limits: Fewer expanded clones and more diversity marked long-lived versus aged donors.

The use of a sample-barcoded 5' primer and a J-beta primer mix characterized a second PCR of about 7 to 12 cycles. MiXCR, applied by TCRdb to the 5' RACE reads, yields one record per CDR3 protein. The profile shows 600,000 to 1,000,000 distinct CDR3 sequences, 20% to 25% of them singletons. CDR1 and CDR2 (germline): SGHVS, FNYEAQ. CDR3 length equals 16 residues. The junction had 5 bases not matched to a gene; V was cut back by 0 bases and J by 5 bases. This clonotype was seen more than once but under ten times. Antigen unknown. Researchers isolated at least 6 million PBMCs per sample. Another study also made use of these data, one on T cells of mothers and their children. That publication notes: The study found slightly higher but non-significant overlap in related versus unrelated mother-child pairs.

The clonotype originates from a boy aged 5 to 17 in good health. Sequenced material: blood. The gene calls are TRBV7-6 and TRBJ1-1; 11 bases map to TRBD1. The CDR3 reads CASSLARGQGGTEAFF. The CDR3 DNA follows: TGTGCCAGCAGCTTAGCGCGGGGACAGGGGGGAACTGAAGCTTTCTTT. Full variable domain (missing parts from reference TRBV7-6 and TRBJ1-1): GAGVSQSPRYKVTKRGQDVALRCDPISGHVSLYWYRQALGQGPEFLTYFNYEAQQDKSGLPNDRFSAERPEGSISTLTIQRTEQRDSAMYRCASSLARGQGGTEAFFGQGTRLTVV.